The clone carrying this TCR beta chain was detected ten times or more. Moderate-to-severe activity, with CAS ≥3, NOSPECS ≥4 and duration under 3 months, characterized the donors with ophthalmopathy. The CDR3 covers 13 residues. Germline V gene data show CDR1 as MDHEN and CDR2 as SYDVKM. With 6 bases removed from V and 0 bases from J, the gap between germline ends came to 8 bases. This specimen belongs to a study of Graves' ophthalmopathy and Graves' hyperthyroidism. Using RNA transcripts, the TCR beta CDR3 regions were amplified. After a first-round RT-PCR with HTBI primers, a second-round multiplex PCR was run. TCRdb passed the multiplex PCR reads through MiXCR, listing each CDR3 protein once. Of fewer than 250,000 distinct CDR3 sequences in the sample, 25% to 30% were seen once.

The source is a man aged 50 to 59 with Graves' ophthalmopathy. Sequenced sample: peripheral blood. The chain couples TRBV28 to TRBJ1-2; D is ambiguous. The CDR3: CASRNTTNYGYTF. CDR3 sequence (DNA): TGTGCCAGCAGAAACACAACTAACTATGGCTACACCTTC.